This T cell receptor (beta chain) was obtained from a study of blood T cell repertoires in COVID-19. At the level of the study: Specimens from acute and convalescent COVID-19 originated in the United States, Italy and Spain. PBMCs, B-cell-depleted T cells, or T cells provided the cDNA or gDNA that made up the material.

In the original processing: From reference gene primer amplification, estimates of nucleated cell counts were derived. Some clones are missing from TCRdb's copy, which holds only in-frame ones; the method was immunoSEQ multiplex PCR. From that table come the V and J calls and clone size; the DNA was used to work out D and trimming. Altogether approximately 130,000 clones are present, 77% being singletons, with the ten largest covering around 20%. This receptor was taken from a man of 80 years or more with acute or convalescent COVID-19. Source material: peripheral blood.

The CDR3 is CAISTGADTEAFF. CDR3 DNA sequence: TGTGCCATCAGCACTGGGGCGGACACTGAAGCTTTCTTT. The rearrangement links TRBV10-3 to TRBJ1-1; a possible D gene is TRBD1 (5 bases). CDR3 size: 13 residues. V was shortened by 6 bases and J by 3 bases, with 11 bases between the two germline ends. The V gene's germline CDR1 is ENHRY and CDR2 SYGVKD.